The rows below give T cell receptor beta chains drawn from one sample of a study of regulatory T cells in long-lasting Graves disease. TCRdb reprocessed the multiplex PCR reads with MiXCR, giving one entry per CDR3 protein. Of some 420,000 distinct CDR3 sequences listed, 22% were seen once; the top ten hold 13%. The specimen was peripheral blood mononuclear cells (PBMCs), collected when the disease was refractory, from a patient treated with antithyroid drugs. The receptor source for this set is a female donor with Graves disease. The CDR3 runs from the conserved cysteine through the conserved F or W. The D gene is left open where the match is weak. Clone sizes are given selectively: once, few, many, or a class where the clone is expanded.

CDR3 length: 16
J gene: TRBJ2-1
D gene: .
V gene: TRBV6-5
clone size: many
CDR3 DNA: TGTGCCAGCAGTTACTCGATCGGGGAGTCCTACAATGAGCAGTTCTTC
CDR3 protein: CASSYSIGESYNEQFF

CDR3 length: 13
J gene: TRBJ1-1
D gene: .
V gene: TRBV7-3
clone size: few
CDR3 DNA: TGTGCCAGCAGCTTCGACAGTGCCACTGAAGCTTTCTTT
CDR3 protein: CASSFDSATEAFF

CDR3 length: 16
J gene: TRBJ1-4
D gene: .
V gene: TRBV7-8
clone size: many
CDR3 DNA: TGTGCCAGCAGCTTAGGAAGGGGCAGTTCTAATGAAAAACTGTTTTTT
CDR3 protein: CASSLGRGSSNEKLFF

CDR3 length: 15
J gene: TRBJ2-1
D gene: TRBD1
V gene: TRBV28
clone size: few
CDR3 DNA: TGTGCCAGCAGTTACAGGGGTAAACCCTACAATGAGCAGTTCTTC
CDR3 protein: CASSYRGKPYNEQFF

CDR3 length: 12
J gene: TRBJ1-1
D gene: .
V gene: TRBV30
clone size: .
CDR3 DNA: TGTGCCTGGAGTTTTGAATACACTGAAGCTTTCTTT
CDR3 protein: CAWSFEYTEAFF

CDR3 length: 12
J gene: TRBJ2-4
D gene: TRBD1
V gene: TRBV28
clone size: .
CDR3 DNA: TGTGCCAGCAGTCAGGGGGAGCACGGGTATTACTTC
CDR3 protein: CASSQGEHGYYF

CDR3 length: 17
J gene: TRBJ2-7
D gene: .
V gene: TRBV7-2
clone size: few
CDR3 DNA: TGTGCCAGCAGCTTAGTAAAGCCTACAGGGAGGGGGGCCGAGCAGTACTTC
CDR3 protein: CASSLVKPTGRGAEQYF

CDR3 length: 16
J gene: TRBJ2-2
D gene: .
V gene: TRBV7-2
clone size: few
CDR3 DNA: TGTGCCAGCAGCTTAGGCCCCCTTAGTAACACCGGGGAGCTGTTTTTT
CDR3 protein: CASSLGPLSNTGELFF

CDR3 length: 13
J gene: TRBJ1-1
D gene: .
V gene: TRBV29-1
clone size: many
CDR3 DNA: TGCAGCGTTGAGCCTACGGTGCTGTCGACGGCTTTCTTT
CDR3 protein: CSVEPTVLSTAFF

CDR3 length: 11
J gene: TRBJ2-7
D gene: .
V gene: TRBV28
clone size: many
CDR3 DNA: TGTGCCATTTCGGGACCTTGGGAGCAGTACTTC
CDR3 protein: CAISGPWEQYF

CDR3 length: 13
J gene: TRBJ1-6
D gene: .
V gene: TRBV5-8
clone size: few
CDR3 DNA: TGTGCCAGCAGCTTGGATGATAATTCACCCCTCCACTTT
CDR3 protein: CASSLDDNSPLHF